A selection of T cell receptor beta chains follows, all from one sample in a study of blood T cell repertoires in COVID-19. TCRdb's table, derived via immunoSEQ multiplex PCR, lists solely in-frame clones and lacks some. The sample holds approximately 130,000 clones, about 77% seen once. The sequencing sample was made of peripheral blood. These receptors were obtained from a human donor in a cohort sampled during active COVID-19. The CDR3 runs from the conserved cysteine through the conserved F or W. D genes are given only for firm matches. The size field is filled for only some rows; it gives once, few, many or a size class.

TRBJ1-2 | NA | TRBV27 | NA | CASSSRSQATNYGYTF | TGTGCCAGCAGTTCCCGCTCACAGGCGACGAACTATGGCTACACCTTC
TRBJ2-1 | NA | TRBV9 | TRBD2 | CASSPTILAGVGVEQFF | TGTGCCAGCAGCCCCACTATCCTAGCGGGGGTGGGGGTAGAGCAGTTCTTC
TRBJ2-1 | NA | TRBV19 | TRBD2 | CASSIGTSGFSYNEQFF | TGTGCCAGTAGTATCGGGACTAGCGGGTTCTCGTACAATGAGCAGTTCTTC
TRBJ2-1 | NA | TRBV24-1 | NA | CATSDFRDYNEQFF | TGTGCCACCAGTGATTTCAGGGACTACAATGAGCAGTTCTTC
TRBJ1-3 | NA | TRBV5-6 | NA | CASSLKGGVGNTIYF | TGTGCCAGCAGCCTGAAGGGAGGGGTTGGAAACACCATATATTTT
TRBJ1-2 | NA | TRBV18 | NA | CASSSPNRQNYGYTF | TGTGCCAGCTCATCTCCAAACAGACAGAACTATGGCTACACCTTC
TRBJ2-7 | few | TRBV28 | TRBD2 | CASSLPRGGAREQYF | TGTGCCAGCAGTTTACCCCGGGGGGGGGCGCGCGAGCAGTACTTC
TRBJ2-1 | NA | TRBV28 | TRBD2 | CASSPWGLAGLSSYNEQFF | TGTGCCAGCAGTCCCTGGGGACTAGCGGGCCTAAGCTCCTACAATGAGCAGTTCTTC
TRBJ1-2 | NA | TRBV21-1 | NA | CASSRIGANYGYTF | TGTGCCAGCAGCCGTATAGGGGCTAACTATGGCTACACCTTC
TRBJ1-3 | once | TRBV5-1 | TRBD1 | CASSFRQGENTIYF | TGCGCCAGCAGCTTCAGACAGGGCGAAAACACCATATATTTT
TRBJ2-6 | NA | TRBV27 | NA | CASSFRAGANVLTF | TGTGCCAGCAGTTTCAGGGCTGGGGCCAACGTCCTGACTTTC
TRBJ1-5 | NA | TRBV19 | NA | CASSMAVRQGGNQPQHF | TGTGCCAGTAGTATGGCGGTCAGGCAGGGTGGTAATCAGCCCCAGCATTTT
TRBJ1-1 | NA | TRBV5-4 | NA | CASSPPNRVNTEAFF | TGTGCCAGCAGCCCACCCAACAGGGTGAACACTGAAGCTTTCTTT
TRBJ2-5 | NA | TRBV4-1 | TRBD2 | CASSQGKTSGNQETQYF | TGCGCCAGCAGCCAGGGGAAGACTAGCGGGAATCAAGAGACCCAGTACTTC
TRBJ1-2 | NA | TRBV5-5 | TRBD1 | CASSLVQAGGGYTF | TGTGCCAGCAGCTTGGTCCAAGCAGGGGGTGGCTACACCTTC
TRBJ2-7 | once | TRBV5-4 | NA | CASSSRRGDKNEQYF | TGTGCCAGCAGCTCCCGTCGGGGGGACAAAAACGAGCAGTACTTC
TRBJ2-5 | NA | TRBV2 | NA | CASSGVGGGETQYF | TGTGCCAGCAGTGGGGTAGGGGGGGGAGAGACCCAGTACTTC
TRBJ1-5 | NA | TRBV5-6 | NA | CAPVGGGQPQHF | TGTGCCCCCGTGGGTGGAGGTCAGCCCCAGCATTTT
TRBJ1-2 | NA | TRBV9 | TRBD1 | CASSEQGTGLNYGYTF | TGTGCCAGCAGCGAGCAAGGGACAGGTCTTAACTATGGCTACACCTTC
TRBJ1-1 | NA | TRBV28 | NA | CASSFEFQAFF | TGTGCCAGCAGTTTTGAGTTCCAAGCTTTCTTT
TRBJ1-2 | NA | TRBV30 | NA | CAWSARGYGYTF | TGTGCCTGGAGCGCTCGAGGATATGGCTACACCTTC
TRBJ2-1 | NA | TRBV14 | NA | CASSQGRGVDEQFF | TGTGCCAGCAGCCAAGGGCGGGGAGTCGATGAGCAGTTCTTC
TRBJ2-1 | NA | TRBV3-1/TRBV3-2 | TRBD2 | CASSQPLLAGGTTDEQFF | TGTGCCAGCAGCCAACCCCTACTAGCGGGGGGGACTACCGATGAGCAGTTCTTC
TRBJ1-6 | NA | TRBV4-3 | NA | CASSQDKGLSPLHF | TGCGCCAGCAGCCAAGACAAGGGACTCTCACCCCTCCACTTT
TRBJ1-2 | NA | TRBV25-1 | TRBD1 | CASTDRGDIYGYTF | TGTGCCAGCACCGACAGGGGGGACATCTATGGCTACACCTTC
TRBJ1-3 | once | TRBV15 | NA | CATSRGGADSGNTIYF | TGTGCCACCAGCAGAGGCGGCGCCGACTCTGGAAACACCATATATTTT
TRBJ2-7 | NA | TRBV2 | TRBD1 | CASSERGDRLYEQYF | TGTGCCAGCAGTGAAAGGGGGGACAGGCTTTACGAGCAGTACTTC
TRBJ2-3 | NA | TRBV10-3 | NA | CAISEGYRDTQYF | TGTGCCATCAGTGAGGGATACAGGGATACGCAGTATTTT
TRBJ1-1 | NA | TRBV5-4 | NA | CASSREASNTEAFF | TGTGCCAGCAGCCGGGAGGCTTCGAACACTGAAGCTTTCTTT
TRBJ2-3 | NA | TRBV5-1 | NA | CASTERGLSTDTQYF | TGCGCCAGCACAGAGAGGGGACTCAGCACAGATACGCAGTATTTT
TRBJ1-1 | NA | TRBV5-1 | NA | CASSLRGGTEAFF | TGCGCCAGCAGCCTAAGGGGAGGCACTGAAGCTTTCTTT
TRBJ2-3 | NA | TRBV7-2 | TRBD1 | CASSKTGGLDTQYF | TGTGCCAGCAGCAAAACAGGGGGGCTAGATACGCAGTATTTT
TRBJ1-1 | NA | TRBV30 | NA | CAWRISGVTEAFF | TGTGCCTGGAGGATCTCGGGGGTCACTGAAGCTTTCTTT
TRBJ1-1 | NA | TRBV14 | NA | CASSQEALGKAFF | TGTGCCAGCAGCCAAGAGGCCCTCGGGAAGGCTTTCTTT
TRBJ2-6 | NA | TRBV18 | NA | CASAFGSSGANVLTF | TGTGCCAGCGCTTTCGGTAGCTCTGGGGCCAACGTCCTGACTTTC
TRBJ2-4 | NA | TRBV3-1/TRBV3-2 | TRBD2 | CASSQEMTSIGGKNIQYF | TGTGCCAGCAGCCAAGAAATGACTAGCATAGGCGGCAAAAACATTCAGTACTTC